The rows below give T cell receptor beta chains drawn from one sample of a study of T-cell memory formation after mild COVID-19. Each CDR3 protein gets one entry after TCRdb re-called the 5' RACE reads with MiXCR. The table has a few hundred thousand distinct CDR3 sequences, more than 20% seen once. Input material: PBMCs or a T cell subset sorted from them (not recorded which). The receptors derive from a man aged 18 to 29 who had mild COVID-19 (a few samples of this study predate the infection). Cell type and time point are not known. The CDR3 runs from the conserved cysteine through the conserved F or W. Fields, in order: D gene, clone size, V gene, J gene, CDR3 DNA, CDR3 protein. D genes are given only for firm matches. Clone size is given for some rows only: seen once, a few or many times, or a class if the clone is expanded.

-,few,TRBV7-9,TRBJ1-2,TGTGCCAGCAGCTTAGCCGGGTCAGTGTATGGCTACACCTTC,CASSLAGSVYGYTF
TRBD1,many,TRBV9,TRBJ2-3,TGTGCCAGCAGTTTGGACAGGAACACAGATACGCAGTATTTT,CASSLDRNTDTQYF
-,-,TRBV7-3,TRBJ1-2,TGTGCCAGCAGCCGAAAGGGGGGTCTTGCCTATGGCTACACCTTC,CASSRKGGLAYGYTF
-,few,TRBV20-1,TRBJ1-3,TGCAGTGCCCCCGAACGGACTTCGGGAAACACCATATATTTT,CSAPERTSGNTIYF
TRBD2,few,TRBV12-3/TRBV12-4,TRBJ2-1,TGTGCCAGCAGTATACCGGGACTAGCGGGAAATGAGCAGTTCTTC,CASSIPGLAGNEQFF
-,-,TRBV9,TRBJ2-5,TGTGCCAGCAGTTTCTCAGGTATACAGCAAGAGACCCAGTACTTC,CASSFSGIQQETQYF
TRBD2,-,TRBV11-1,TRBJ2-3,TGTGCCAGCAGCATGGGGACTAGCGGGGATACAGATACGCAGTATTTT,CASSMGTSGDTDTQYF
-,many,TRBV7-9,TRBJ1-1,TGTGCCAGCAGCCTCAGTGGGAACACTGAAGCTTTCTTT,CASSLSGNTEAFF
TRBD2,-,TRBV6-5,TRBJ2-3,TGTGCCAGCAGTTACTCGCCTAGCGGGGTTGCAGATACGCAGTATTTT,CASSYSPSGVADTQYF
-,-,TRBV28,TRBJ2-1,TGTGCCAGCAGTTTAATGCGTGAGCAGTTCTTC,CASSLMREQFF
TRBD2,-,TRBV2,TRBJ2-1,TGTGCCAGCAGCGGGACTGGAGGAGCGGGGGGTAATGAGCAGTTCTTC,CASSGTGGAGGNEQFF
TRBD2,-,TRBV7-9,TRBJ2-7,TGTGCCAGCAGCCCTAGCGGGGGGCTCACAGCCTACGAGCAGTACTTC,CASSPSGGLTAYEQYF
TRBD2,-,TRBV18,TRBJ2-5,TGTGCCAGCTCACCATCTTCTAGCGGGGGCCCCGCGGGGAGCCAGTACTTC,CASSPSSSGGPAGSQYF
-,many,TRBV29-1,TRBJ2-6,TGCAGCGTTGCCAGGAGCTCTGGGGCCAACGTCCTGACTTTC,CSVARSSGANVLTF
-,few,TRBV29-1,TRBJ1-2,TGCAGCGTTGAACAGGGCATGTATAACTATGGCTACACCTTC,CSVEQGMYNYGYTF
TRBD2,-,TRBV6-4,TRBJ2-1,TGTGCCAGCAGTGACGGTAGCGGGAGCTACAATGAGCAGTTCTTC,CASSDGSGSYNEQFF
-,-,TRBV7-2,TRBJ1-1,TGTGCCAGCAGCTCACAGTACCTATTGAACACTGAAGCTTTCTTT,CASSSQYLLNTEAFF
-,few,TRBV7-2,TRBJ2-1,TGTGCCAGCAGCGCAGGGCGAATTCACAATGAGCAGTTCTTC,CASSAGRIHNEQFF
TRBD1,-,TRBV18,TRBJ1-1,TGTGCCAGCTCACCGGGACAGGGATCGAACACTGAAGCTTTCTTT,CASSPGQGSNTEAFF
TRBD2,-,TRBV4-3,TRBJ2-3,TGCGCCAGCAGCCAGAATAGCGGGGTTTTTCGTACGCAGTATTTT,CASSQNSGVFRTQYF
-,-,TRBV12-3/TRBV12-4,TRBJ2-7,TGTGCCAGCCGACGGGCTAGCGACTCCTACGAGCAGTACTTC,CASRRASDSYEQYF
TRBD1,-,TRBV7-9,TRBJ1-1,TGTGCCAGCAGCTCCCGACAGGGTCACACTGAAGCTTTCTTT,CASSSRQGHTEAFF
-,few,TRBV12-3/TRBV12-4,TRBJ1-2,TGTGCCAGCAGCACGTCTGGTGAGGGCTACACCTTC,CASSTSGEGYTF
-,-,TRBV20-1,TRBJ1-3,TGCAGTGCTAGGGGTTTTACTGGAAACACCATATATTTT,CSARGFTGNTIYF
-,-,TRBV28,TRBJ2-6,TGTGCCACCAGCGGCGGGCCCTCTGGGGCCAACGTCCTGACTTTC,CATSGGPSGANVLTF
-,few,TRBV4-1,TRBJ2-4,TGCGCCAGCAGCCAAGCTTTAGGGACCGACATTCAGTACTTC,CASSQALGTDIQYF
TRBD1,-,TRBV7-2,TRBJ1-3,TGTGCCAGCAGCCCGGGACAGGGGTTTGGAAACACCATATATTTT,CASSPGQGFGNTIYF